These 15 T cell receptor beta chains were sequenced from one sample in a study of T cell responses to AZD1222 COVID-19 vaccine. Only in-frame clones appear in the TCRdb table, and some are missing; sequencing was by immunoSEQ multiplex PCR. The table lists about 42,000 clones, about 91% of them singletons. Sequenced here: peripheral blood, sampled 28 days after the second AZD1222 dose. These TCRs come from an adult who received the AZD1222 COVID-19 vaccine.

The chain uses TRBV9 and TRBJ2-3, with 8 bases identical to TRBD2. The germline V gene encodes CDR1 SGDLS and CDR2 YYNGEE. The CDR3 covers 16 residues. V was pared by 2 bases and J by 5 bases, with 10 bases of the junction left unmatched. The CDR3, as DNA: TGTGCCAGCAGCGTTTCCAGCGGGAGCCGTGAAGATACGCAGTATTTT. As protein: CASSVSSGSREDTQYF.

The rearrangement joins TRBV19 to TRBJ1-2, with D possibly being TRBD1 (5 bases). The germline gives CDR1 LNHDA, CDR2 SQIVND (reference sequence). V was pared by 3 bases and J by 7 bases, with 18 bases between. This CDR3 has 15 amino acids. CDR3 nucleotides: TGTGCCAGTAGTATTTCGGGGGGATTGGACTCTGGCTACACCTTC. This gives the protein CASSISGGLDSGYTF.

The chain links TRBV7-2 to TRBJ2-2; D not resolved. V gave up 5 bases and J gave up 0 bases, with 4 bases separating them. CDR1 is SGHTA and CDR2 is FQGNSA in the germline V gene. This CDR3 has 13 amino acids. CDR3 region: CASSPANTGELFF. CDR3 bases: TGTGCCAGCAGCCCCGCGAACACCGGGGAGCTGTTTTTT.

This chain uses TRBV9 with TRBJ1-3; TRBD1 might be the D (6 bases). The CDR3 contains 16 residues. V lost 0 bases and J 3 bases, leaving 13 bases between the germline ends. Germline CDR1 is SGDLS and CDR2 is YYNGEE. The CDR3 DNA sequence: TGTGCCAGCAGCGTAGCTTCCCAGGGGAGTGGAAACACCATATATTTT. Translated: CASSVASQGSGNTIYF.

This chain joins TRBV19 and TRBJ1-5; D may be TRBD1 (5 bases). V lost 4 bases to trimming and J lost 5 bases, with 9 bases between them. CDR3 size: 13 residues. Germline V CDR1 and CDR2: LNHDA, SQIVND (reference sequence). The CDR3 coding sequence is TGTGCCAGTAGTAAGAGGGGTGATCAGCCCCAGCATTTT. Encoded protein: CASSKRGDQPQHF. The full variable domain, with the rest looked up from reference TRBV19 and TRBJ1-5, is DGGITQSPKYLFRKEGQNVTLSCEQNLNHDAMYWYRQDPGQGLRLIYYSQIVNDFQKGDIAEGYSVSREKKESFPLTVTSAQKNPTAFYLCASSKRGDQPQHFGDGTRLSIL.

This clone was picked up one time. The chain has TRBV27 and TRBJ2-1, with 12 bases identical to TRBD2. Looked up from germline, CDR1 is MNHEY and CDR2 is SMNVEV (reference sequence). This CDR3 has 14 amino acids. V lost 8 bases, J lost 9 bases, and 8 bases stayed unmatched. CDR3 amino acids: CASQTSGGPPEQFF. In nucleotides, the CDR3 is TGTGCCAGCCAAACTAGCGGGGGGCCCCCTGAGCAGTTCTTC.

J is TRBJ2-4 and V is TRBV30; TRBD2 is a possible D gene (7 bases). Germline V lookup: CDR1 GTSNPN, CDR2 SVGIG (reference sequence). This CDR3 is 12 amino acids long. The V and J ends lost 0 bases and 14 bases respectively, with 14 bases between them. The CDR3: CAWSVGGGDEYF. The CDR3 coding sequence is TGTGCCTGGAGTGTAGGGGGGGGCGACGAGTACTTC.

The genes are TRBV11-3 and TRBJ2-2; no clear D gene. There are 12 residues in the CDR3. The germline CDR1 and CDR2 sequences are SGHNT and YENEEA. Trimming took off 0 bases at V and 7 bases at J, with 3 bases between the two ends. As DNA, the CDR3 is TGTGCCAGCAGCTTAGATAGCGGGGAGCTGTTTTTT. Residues: CASSLDSGELFF.

The V call is TRBV19, the J call TRBJ1-2; 10 bases line up with TRBD1. The V gene's germline CDR1 is LNHDA and CDR2 SQIVND (reference sequence). J was trimmed by 4 bases and V by 9 bases; bases with no gene match: 14. CDR3 length equals 16 residues. This CDR3 reads CASRSGQGTFGYGYTF. The CDR3 nucleotides are TGTGCCAGCCGTTCGGGACAGGGGACGTTTGGCTATGGCTACACCTTC.

This chain joins TRBV2 and TRBJ1-4; 9 bases are shared with TRBD1. Germline assignment: CDR1 SNHLY and CDR2 FYNNEI. This CDR3 has 11 amino acids. V was clipped by 6 bases and J by 15 bases; unmatched bases: 5. DNA of the CDR3: TGTGCCAGCAGCGAGACAGGGGGGATGTTTTTT. Protein sequence: CASSETGGMFF.

This chain uses TRBV4-3 with TRBJ2-7; D might be TRBD2 (5 bases). The CDR3 consists of 14 residues. Germline CDR1 reads LGHNA; CDR2 reads YSLEER. V lost 0 bases, J lost 7 bases, and 13 bases lay in between. The CDR3 bases are TGCGCCAGCAGCCAAGATGACGGGGTGGGTGAGCAGTACTTC. Translation: CASSQDDGVGEQYF.

The rearrangement joins TRBV5-8 to TRBJ2-7; tentatively, D is TRBD2 (6 bases). This CDR3 has 14 amino acids. Trimming removed 10 bases at V and 7 bases at J, with 24 bases between. Germline CDR1 SGHTS, CDR2 YDEGEE. The CDR3 protein is CAGGGGGALGEQYF. The CDR3 DNA is TGTGCCGGCGGAGGTGGCGGGGCTTTGGGGGAGCAGTACTTC.

The chain has TRBV5-6 and TRBJ1-5; 8 bases match TRBD1. Trimming removed 1 base from V and 4 bases from J; junction bases left unmatched: 7. The germline V gene encodes CDR1 SGHDT and CDR2 YYEEEE. This CDR3 region has 16 residues. The CDR3 region has the DNA TGTGCCAGCAGCTTGTATTCAGGGGGCGCGAATCAGCCCCAGCATTTT. This translates into CASSLYSGGANQPQHF. Looking up the rest from reference TRBV5-6 and TRBJ1-5 gives the full variable domain: DAGVTQSPTHLIKTRGQQVTLRCSPKSGHDTVSWYQQALGQGPQFIFQYYEEEERQRGNFPDRFSGHQFPNYSSELNVNALLLGDSALYLCASSLYSGGANQPQHFGDGTRLSIL.

The V and J genes are TRBV7-2 and TRBJ2-1, with D perhaps TRBD1 (5 bases). V lost 6 bases to trimming and J lost 7 bases, with 19 bases between them. The germline V gene encodes CDR1 SGHTA and CDR2 FQGNSA. The length of the CDR3 is 15 residues. This CDR3 is CASRSGRESVNEQFF. DNA for the CDR3: TGTGCCAGCAGGTCGGGCAGGGAATCCGTGAATGAGCAGTTCTTC.

V usage is TRBV6-1 and J usage is TRBJ2-1; 9 bases align to TRBD2. CDR3 length: 16 residues. The trim removed 2 bases at V and 4 bases at J, leaving 6 bases unmatched. Germline CDR1 and CDR2: MNHNS and SASEGT. The CDR3 sequence: CASSEYQRGDYNEQFF. DNA for the CDR3: TGTGCCAGCAGTGAATATCAGCGGGGGGATTACAATGAGCAGTTCTTC.